Each of the 20 T cell receptor beta chains below was sequenced from the same sample in a study of blood T cells in healthy people across ages. A sample-barcoded 5' primer and a J-beta primer mix were used in a second PCR of about 7 to 12 cycles. One entry per CDR3 protein, called by TCRdb with MiXCR from the 5' RACE reads. Of fewer than 2,000,000 distinct CDR3 sequences in the sample, 39% were seen once. Sequencing was done on a sample of blood. These receptors were taken from a human donor in good health.

The rearrangement links TRBV28 to TRBJ2-7, with D perhaps matching TRBD1 or TRBD2 (6 bases each). V lost 3 bases and J 5 bases, leaving 14 bases between the germline ends. CDR3 size: 14 residues. Looked up from germline, CDR1 is MDHEN and CDR2 is SYDVKM. The CDR3 DNA reads as TGTGCCAGCAGTTTCCCGGGGGCCATCCACGAGCAGTACTTC. It translates to CASSFPGAIHEQYF.

The chain has TRBV12-3 or TRBV12-4 and TRBJ1-5; D not certain. CDR3 length: 14 residues. The V end lost 4 bases, the J end lost 7 bases, and 14 bases lay between the germline ends. CDR3 protein: CASSSRIDLQPQHF. The CDR3 DNA sequence: TGTGCCAGCAGTTCTCGGATAGACCTACAGCCCCAGCATTTT.

This clonotype was counted a few times. This chain connects TRBV9 to TRBJ2-7, with D possibly being TRBD2 (5 bases). This CDR3 has 14 residues. V lost 3 bases to trimming and J lost 2 bases, with 12 bases between them. The V gene's germline CDR1 is SGDLS and CDR2 YYNGEE. The CDR3: CASSAGEGAYEQYF. CDR3 DNA: TGTGCCAGCAGCGCCGGCGAGGGAGCCTACGAGCAGTACTTC.

This chain connects TRBV12-3 or TRBV12-4 to TRBJ1-5; a possible D gene is TRBD1 (5 bases). The CDR3 is 14 amino acids. Between the trimmed V and J ends, which lost 1 base and 10 bases, there was a span of 14 bases. The CDR3 reads CASSLVEGRVPQHF. DNA of the CDR3: TGTGCCAGCAGTTTAGTTGAGGGGAGGGTACCCCAGCATTTT.

The chain links TRBV4-2 to TRBJ1-1, with D unclear. Trimming cost V 1 base and J 8 bases, with 8 bases left between them. CDR1 LGHNA and CDR2 YNFKEQ come from the germline V gene. The CDR3 totals 12 residues. The CDR3 sequence is CASSQVFGEAFF. CDR3 bases: TGTGCCAGCAGCCAAGTCTTCGGGGAAGCTTTCTTT.

Concerning this clonotype itself: With a much larger clone just one base away, this may be a read error. This chain connects TRBV9 to TRBJ2-4, with D possibly being TRBD1 (7 bases). The germline CDR1 and CDR2 sequences are SGDLS and YYNGEE. V lost 4 bases and J lost 10, with 24 bases in between. The CDR3 length is 16 residues. In DNA form, the CDR3 reads TGTGCCAGCAGCCTCAACCGACAGGGTAGCGGTAGTATTCAGTACTTC. Translation: CASSLNRQGSGSIQYF.

This chain uses TRBV12-3 or TRBV12-4 with TRBJ1-5; TRBD1 matches 7 bases. Losses at the gene ends were 6 bases for V and 4 bases for J; bases not matched to a gene: 6. The CDR3 totals 14 residues. The CDR3 spells CASSRNRGNQPQHF. In nucleotides, the CDR3 is TGTGCCAGCAGCCGGAACAGGGGAAATCAGCCCCAGCATTTT.

The CDR3 DNA reads as TGCAGCGTCGAACGGGGTGGCGGGTCCGTATCTAGCACAGATACGCAGTATTTT. Its translation is CSVERGGGSVSSTDTQYF. This chain connects TRBV29-1 to TRBJ2-3, with D tentatively TRBD2 (5 bases). Germline assignment: CDR1 SQVTM and CDR2 ANQGSEA. The V end lost 6 bases, the J end lost 0 bases, and 25 bases lay between the germline ends. This CDR3 is built from 18 residues.

This clonotype was counted a few times. The rearrangement links TRBV10-3 to TRBJ1-5; D gene ambiguous. The CDR3 totals 14 residues. V lost 5 bases and J 0 bases, leaving 8 bases between the germline ends. Germline V gives CDR1 ENHRY, CDR2 SYGVKD. The CDR3 nucleotides are TGTGCCATCAGTACGGGCCATAGCAATCAGCCCCAGCATTTT. Its protein product is CAISTGHSNQPQHF.

V gene TRBV2 combines with J gene TRBJ1-4; tentative D call: TRBD1 (6 bases). In germline, CDR1 is SNHLY, CDR2 FYNNEI. The CDR3 runs 13 residues. Trimming stripped 7 bases from V and 7 bases from J, with 13 bases between. In DNA, the CDR3 is TGTGCCAGCAAAATGGACAGCCCTGAAAAACTGTTTTTT. Encoded protein: CASKMDSPEKLFF.

The chain couples TRBV6-5 to TRBJ2-3, with D possibly called TRBD1 or TRBD2 (6 bases each). With 6 bases removed from V and 6 bases from J, the gap between germline ends came to 16 bases. Germline CDR1 is MNHEY and CDR2 is SVGAGI. The CDR3 is 14 residues long. In DNA form, the CDR3 reads TGTGCCAGCAGCCAAAGGGGGGCTGTGGATACGCAGTATTTT. It is translated as CASSQRGAVDTQYF.

This chain connects TRBV12-3 or TRBV12-4 to TRBJ1-3, with D possibly TRBD1 on 6 matching bases. V shed 5 bases and J shed 7 bases, with 15 bases lying between them. This CDR3 is built from 14 residues. This CDR3 is CASSRTQGRNTIYF. The CDR3 DNA sequence: TGTGCCAGCAGTCGAACACAGGGTCGGAACACCATATATTTT.

The table lists this clonotype with many counts. The genes are TRBV27 and TRBJ2-7; D is perhaps TRBD2 (6 bases). This CDR3 is built from 13 residues. Deletions cut 6 bases from V and 4 bases from J, with 13 bases between. Germline V gene sequence: CDR1 MNHEY, CDR2 SMNVEV (reference sequence). CDR3 DNA: TGTGCCAGCAGCTTCGGGACTGGTTACGAGCAGTACTTC. It codes for CASSFGTGYEQYF.

This clonotype was detected a few times. The chain recombines TRBV20-1 with TRBJ2-7; D gene uncertain. Germline V lookup: CDR1 DFQATT, CDR2 SNEGSKA (reference sequence). The CDR3 has 14 residues. The V end was cut by 3 bases, the J end by 4 bases, with 16 bases between. CDR3 amino acids: CSASITDFPYEQYF. Written as DNA, the CDR3 is TGCAGTGCTAGTATAACAGACTTCCCTTACGAGCAGTACTTC.

The rearrangement joins TRBV5-1 to TRBJ2-4, with a weak D call TRBD1 (5 bases). This CDR3 is 16 amino acids long. Between the trimmed V and J ends, which lost 4 bases and 0 bases, there was a span of 14 bases. Germline V gene sequence: CDR1 SGHRS, CDR2 YFSETQ. The CDR3 spells CASSPQTEVAKNIQYF. The CDR3 bases are TGCGCCAGCAGCCCCCAGACAGAAGTAGCCAAAAACATTCAGTACTTC. The entire variable domain, with the rest obtained from reference TRBV5-1 and TRBJ2-4, is as follows: KAGVTQTPRYLIKTRGQQVTLSCSPISGHRSVSWYQQTPGQGLQFLFEYFSETQRNKGNFPGRFSGRQFSNSRSEMNVSTLELGDSALYLCASSPQTEVAKNIQYFGAGTRLSVL.

The sample holds a few counts of this clonotype. This chain connects TRBV5-1 to TRBJ2-1; D perhaps matches TRBD2 (6 bases). CDR1 is SGHRS, CDR2 YFSETQ, per germline. CDR3 length: 17 amino acids. Trimming cost V 2 bases and J 0 bases, with 15 bases left between them. The CDR3 DNA follows: TGCGCCAGCAGCTTCCTTGGGGGACTGAGCTCCTACAATGAGCAGTTCTTC. Its protein product is CASSFLGGLSSYNEQFF. The variable domain in full, completed from reference TRBV5-1 and TRBJ2-1, reads KAGVTQTPRYLIKTRGQQVTLSCSPISGHRSVSWYQQTPGQGLQFLFEYFSETQRNKGNFPGRFSGRQFSNSRSEMNVSTLELGDSALYLCASSFLGGLSSYNEQFFGPGTRLTVL.

In regard to this clonotype: One end of the junction does not line up with germline, which may come from a read error. This chain uses TRBV5-1 with TRBJ2-7; D is uncertain. CDR1 and CDR2 from the germline V gene are SGHRS and YFSETQ. The CDR3 is made up of 14 amino acids. The CDR3 here is CASNLSGPNYEQYF. CDR3 in DNA: TGCGCCAGCAACTTGTCAGGACCGAACTACGAGCAGTACTTC.

This clonotype was recorded only once. The chain combines TRBV20-1 with TRBJ2-1, with 7 bases matching TRBD2. The CDR3 runs to 13 residues. Germline CDR1 is DFQATT and CDR2 is SNEGSKA (reference sequence). V lost 1 base and J lost 9; bases outside the gene matches: 6. CDR3 nucleotides: TGCAGTGCTAGAGGGGGAGGGACGCTTGAGCAGTTCTTC. This encodes CSARGGGTLEQFF.

The chain employs TRBV20-1 and TRBJ2-1; D could derive from TRBD1 or TRBD2 (6 bases each). The CDR3 is made up of 12 amino acids. CDR1 and CDR2 (germline): DFQATT, SNEGSKA (reference sequence). V lost 7 bases, J lost 4 bases, and 11 bases lay in between. CDR3 region: CSVGGRYNEQFF. For the CDR3, the DNA is TGCAGTGTGGGGGGCCGATACAATGAGCAGTTCTTC.

This chain links TRBV5-1 with TRBJ2-5; D unresolved. V lost 4 bases and J 5 bases, leaving 18 bases between the germline ends. Germline CDR1 is SGHRS and CDR2 is YFSETQ. There are 15 residues in the CDR3. CDR3 coding DNA: TGCGCCAGCAGCCCTGGTGGGTTGGTTTTTGAGACCCAGTACTTC. Translated, it gives CASSPGGLVFETQYF.